This TCR beta chain was identified during a study of shared clonotypes between healthy human individuals. Findings and limits, study-wide: Donor scarcity curtailed the genetic and exposure-history diversity represented herein.

In regard to this clone: The antigen remains unidentified.

In germline, CDR1 is MDHEN, CDR2 SYDVKM. With 5 bases removed from V and 0 bases from J, the gap between germline ends came to 11 bases. The CDR3 loop spans 15 amino acids. Donors, without exception, were Caucasian adults residing in Nashville, Tennessee. The repertoire was sequenced with immunoSEQ multiplex PCR; TCRdb's copy has only in-frame clones and lacks some. This table has hundreds of thousands of clones, around 77% appearing once. This chain uses TRBV28 with TRBJ1-5; no clear D. This receptor was obtained from a woman between 40 and 55 years old in good health. Some clones in this sample may be carry-over from other donors' samples. Sequenced sample: PBMCs. This CDR3 is CASSPRGPSNQPQHF. DNA for the CDR3: TGTGCCAGCAGTCCCCGTGGTCCTAGCAATCAGCCCCAGCATTTT.